The 4 T cell receptor beta chains reported below all come from one sample, sequenced in a study of Graves' ophthalmopathy and Graves' hyperthyroidism. Researchers took RNA transcripts and amplified TCR beta CDR3 regions from them. HTBI-primed first-round RT-PCR preceded second-round multiplex PCR. MiXCR was run by TCRdb on the multiplex PCR reads, yielding one entry per CDR3 protein. The sample shows about 620,000 distinct CDR3 sequences, 22% of them seen only once. Sequencing was performed on peripheral blood. The receptors derive from a woman aged 18-29 years with stable Graves' hyperthyroidism. Some clones in this sample may be carry-over from other donors' samples.

To note about this clonotype: This clone may be a read error of a much larger clone one base away. The CDR3 here is CSAKVGVAVRGNEAFF. The CDR3 DNA follows: TGCAGCGCTAAAGTCGGGGTTGCGGTTCGGGGAAATGAAGCTTTCTTT. The chain has TRBV29-1 and TRBJ1-1; unclear D gene. Germline V lookup: CDR1 SQVTM, CDR2 ANQGSEA. The V and J ends lost 7 bases and 7 bases respectively, with 28 bases between them. CDR3 length: 16 residues.

This chain connects TRBV29-1 to TRBJ1-5, with 9 bases lining up with TRBD1. The germline V gene has CDR1 SQVTM and CDR2 ANQGSEA. Germline trimming cut 6 bases from V and 5 bases from J; bases unmatched to any gene: 8. The CDR3 runs 14 residues. CDR3 nucleotides: TGCAGCGTCCTCACAGGGGGCCCATATCAGCCCCAGCATTTT. Translating it yields CSVLTGGPYQPQHF.

Concerning this clonotype itself: A much larger clone is a single base away; this may be a read error. The chain employs TRBV28 and TRBJ2-5, with 7 bases that match TRBD2. Germline CDR1 MDHEN, CDR2 SYDVKM. CDR3 length: 13 residues. The CDR3 reads CATRAGLQETKYF. The CDR3 DNA reads TGTGCCACCAGAGCGGGGCTCCAAGAGACCAAGTACTTC.

This chain connects TRBV30 to TRBJ2-2; D remains ambiguous. Per germline, CDR1 GTSNPN and CDR2 SVGIG (reference sequence). The CDR3 has 12 residues. Deletions cut 1 base from V and 7 bases from J, with 7 bases between. CDR3 region: CAWSEGRGELFF. CDR3 DNA sequence: TGTGCCTGGAGTGAAGGGCGCGGGGAGCTGTTTTTT.